The T cell receptor beta chain under discussion was sequenced for a study of T-cell memory formation after mild COVID-19 (dated by TCRdb to about 2021). With regard to the full study: TCR sequence clusters from the two donors were largely donor specific. Longitudinal TCRalpha and TCRbeta repertoire sequencing tracked T-cell clones expanding and contracting after mild COVID-19 in two donors. The cohort was made up of two young adult volunteers, one female and one male, who were previously healthy. General conclusions and limits of the study: Whether the second-wave clones peaking on day 37 were SARS-CoV-2 specific was not confirmed. Clones that contracted from day 15 to 85 showed balanced CD4/CD8 phenotypes, whereas a second wave of clones that expanded from day 15 to 37 leaned towards CD4+. Contracting CD4+ clones turned up mainly in the CM and EM memory subsets, whereas EMRA was where CD8+ clones were enriched. Some responding clones were found in pre-infection memory, which suggests that pre-existing cross-reactive memory T cells took part in the SARS-CoV-2 response. Only a couple of mild cases were covered by the study, and larger cohorts that include severe cases with pre-infection samples were considered necessary.

A few counts support this clonotype. Its antigen specificity is not known. Base-call qualities are not available, and no considerably larger clone is one nucleotide away. The sample was run on an Illumina NovaSeq 6000. TCRalpha and TCRbeta cDNA libraries were built by 5'RACE with constant-segment primers, adding sample barcodes and unique molecular identifiers. RNA was extracted from every sample with Trizol reagent. The libraries were amplified in two PCR steps, and the second step added a second sample barcode and Illumina TruSeq adapters. Sequencing of libraries was performed on an Illumina NovaSeq with 2 x 150 bp paired-end reads. The authors' pipeline ran thus. Reads were demultiplexed and collapsed into UMI-guided consensus sequences with migec v1.2.7. With mixcr v2.1.11, UMI consensuses were aligned to TRA and TRB V and J templates and assembled into clonotypes. A clonotype was counted as expanded or contracted only if both edgeR and NoisET called the change significant, with noise models trained on biological replicates. For edgeR calls, the thresholds were a false discovery rate-adjusted p below 0.01 and a log2 fold-change of 1. PCA with hierarchical clustering of max-normalized trajectories of the 1000 most abundant clonotypes was used as exploratory dynamics analysis. Separately sequenced CD4+ and CD8+ repertoires were used to assign the CD4 or CD8 phenotype of responding clones. TCRdb reran the public reads through fastp at Q25 and MiXCR, keeping productive beta chains. Entries are consolidated by CDR3 protein sequence, retaining the most common genes and DNA. It is TCRdb's table, rather than the study itself, that gives the V and J calls and clone size. The sample records a few hundred thousand distinct CDR3 sequences, 15% to 20% of which are singletons. Approximately 23% of the sample goes to the ten largest clones.

The CDR3 runs 15 amino acids, cysteine and phenylalanine included. Only the CDR3 DNA stays, 45 bases, in frame from base 1. CDR1 MNHEY and CDR2 SVGAGI were looked up in the germline V gene. Germline trimming: 4 bases from V, 2 bases from J; junction bases outside gene matches: 6. PBMCs were isolated by Ficoll-Paque density gradient centrifugation. This sequence was found in a man aged 18 to 35 who had mild COVID-19 (a few samples of this study predate the infection). The sample titles of this study are shuffled in the database, so cell type and time point are left out; the donor was told from shared clones. What was sequenced was PBMCs or a T cell subset sorted from them (not recorded which). The chain joins TRBV6-5 to TRBJ2-7, with 9 middle bases fitting TRBD1. The nucleotide sequence is TGTGCCAGCAGTTCGGGACAGGGAAGGACCTACGAGCAGTACTTC. Translated, this is CASSSGQGRTYEQYF.